These 29 T cell receptor beta chains came from one sample sequenced in a study of shared clonotypes between healthy human individuals (dated by TCRdb to 2020 to 2022). Receptor libraries were prepared by the immunoSEQ multiplex PCR assay. TCRdb stores this immuneACCESS table with in-frame sequences only. Part of the clones is absent; in the studies checked, under half of the shortfall reflects unresolved V genes, and no reason is known for the rest. Across this sample there are about 1.4 million clones, with approximately 96% seen only once. The biggest ten clones account for 1% to 1.5% of the sample. The sample consisted of naive CD4+ T cells sorted from blood. The sample's cell subset or site label, decoded: CD45RA+ positively selected. The receptors derive from a man aged 30-40 years in good health.

The chain links TRBV20-1 to TRBJ2-7, with D perhaps matching TRBD1 (6 bases). Germline loops: CDR1 DFQATT, CDR2 SNEGSKA (reference sequence). This CDR3 is built from 11 residues. V lost 7 bases and J 2 bases, leaving 9 bases between the germline ends. The CDR3 protein is CSVQGTYEQYF. The CDR3 DNA follows: TGCAGTGTCCAGGGGACCTACGAGCAGTACTTC.

This chain uses TRBV5-1 with TRBJ2-5, with D hard to call. The CDR3 totals 14 residues. Trimming pared 4 bases from V and 5 bases from J, leaving 15 bases between. Germline lookup yields CDR1 SGHRS and CDR2 YFSETQ. CDR3 loop: CASSNSGPWETQYF. The CDR3 DNA sequence: TGCGCCAGCAGCAACTCGGGCCCGTGGGAGACCCAGTACTTC.

J is TRBJ2-5 and V is TRBV19; D unclear. V was shortened by 4 bases and J by 8 bases, with 29 bases between the two germline ends. The CDR3 contains 18 residues. Germline assignment: CDR1 LNHDA and CDR2 SQIVND (reference sequence). The CDR3 DNA is TGTGCCAGTAGTACCGGGCATTCCGGGCCTCAGAGATCTCCAACCCAGTACTTC. Its protein is CASSTGHSGPQRSPTQYF.

The CDR3 loop reads CASSSPGLGVNEQYF. The CDR3 DNA reads as TGCGCCAGCAGCTCTCCGGGATTGGGGGTCAACGAGCAGTACTTC. The rearrangement joins TRBV5-1 to TRBJ2-7, with D perhaps TRBD1 or TRBD2 (5 bases each). Germline V lookup: CDR1 SGHRS, CDR2 YFSETQ. The V end lost 3 bases, the J end lost 5 bases, and 18 bases lay between the germline ends. This CDR3 is built from 15 residues.

The V call is TRBV19, the J call TRBJ2-1, with D tentatively TRBD1 (5 bases). Trimming took 6 bases from V and 3 from J, leaving 21 bases between them. There are 17 residues in the CDR3. Per germline, CDR1 LNHDA and CDR2 SQIVND (reference sequence). The CDR3 region is CASRLVRGNSLYNEQFF. The DNA of the CDR3 is TGTGCCAGTAGACTCGTAAGGGGAAATAGTCTCTACAATGAGCAGTTCTTC.

The chain uses TRBV28 and TRBJ1-2; D unresolved. The V end lost 4 bases, the J end lost 2 bases, and 8 bases lay between the germline ends. Germline V gene sequence: CDR1 MDHEN, CDR2 SYDVKM. This CDR3 region has 13 residues. DNA of the CDR3: TGTGCCAGCAGTTCACAAGCAAACTATGGCTACACCTTC. It codes for CASSSQANYGYTF.

In this sample, this clone turned up once. CDR3 nucleotide sequence: TGCGCCAGCAGCCGAAGGGACCGCTACGAGCAGTACTTC. Translation: CASSRRDRYEQYF. The chain links TRBV5-1 to TRBJ2-7, with D perhaps TRBD1 or TRBD2 (5 bases each). V was shortened by 4 bases and J by 3 bases, with 11 bases between the two germline ends. The CDR3 sequence is 13 residues long. Germline V CDR1 and CDR2: SGHRS, YFSETQ.

V usage is TRBV19 and J usage is TRBJ2-3; D gene uncertain. This CDR3 is built from 16 residues. V dropped 5 bases and J dropped 4 bases, with 19 bases sitting between them. Per germline, CDR1 LNHDA and CDR2 SQIVND (reference sequence). The CDR3 here is CASSLRGPLRPDTQYF. The CDR3 DNA follows: TGTGCCAGTAGTCTCCGAGGACCCCTGAGGCCAGATACGCAGTATTTT.

V gene TRBV11-2 combines with J gene TRBJ2-7, with D possibly being TRBD1 or TRBD2 (5 bases each). Trimming took 1 base from V and 1 from J, leaving 20 bases between them. From germline, CDR1 is SGHAT and CDR2 FQNNGV. The CDR3 is 18 residues long. The CDR3 region has the DNA TGTGCCAGCAGCTTAGCACAGCTGGGGCGGGTCCAATCCTACGAGCAGTACTTC. Protein sequence: CASSLAQLGRVQSYEQYF.

This sequence joins TRBV6-6 and TRBJ1-2, with a possible D match to TRBD1 (5 bases). Trimming pared 10 bases from V and 0 bases from J, leaving 18 bases between. The CDR3 runs 15 residues. Germline V gene sequence: CDR1 MNHNY, CDR2 SVGAGI (reference sequence). CDR3 amino acids: CATSSKGLANYGYTF. The CDR3 nucleotides are TGTGCCACCTCCTCGAAGGGGTTAGCTAACTATGGCTACACCTTC.

The rearrangement joins TRBV18 to TRBJ1-1; 8 bases are a match to TRBD1. Germline CDR1 reads KGHSH; CDR2 reads LQKENI. V was clipped by 1 base and J by 0 bases; unmatched bases: 10. This CDR3 has 18 residues. The CDR3 loop is CASSPQIRGRTMNTEAFF. CDR3 in DNA: TGTGCCAGCTCACCACAGATCAGGGGGCGAACCATGAACACTGAAGCTTTCTTT.

In this sample, this clone turned up once. The V call is TRBV6-1, the J call TRBJ1-2; 7 nucleotides match TRBD1. Germline CDR1 reads MNHNS; CDR2 reads SASEGT. With 3 bases clipped from V and 8 bases from J, the junction kept 9 bases outside the gene matches. The CDR3 runs to 14 residues. The CDR3 nucleotides are TGTGCCAGCAGTGAGACAGGGTTTTTCCTGGGCTACACCTTC. This codes for CASSETGFFLGYTF.

J is TRBJ1-2 and V is TRBV11-2, with D possibly matching TRBD1 (5 bases). With 7 bases removed from V and 7 bases from J, the gap between germline ends came to 19 bases. The CDR3 has 14 residues. Germline V gene lookup returns CDR1 SGHAT and CDR2 FQNNGV. The CDR3 region is CASNRGPQTTGYTF. The DNA for the CDR3 is TGTGCCAGCAACCGGGGACCGCAGACGACTGGCTACACCTTC.

This chain uses TRBV2 with TRBJ2-1; D assignment may be TRBD1 or TRBD2 (6 bases each). The length of the CDR3 is 16 residues. Germline loops: CDR1 SNHLY, CDR2 FYNNEI. V was shortened by 6 bases and J by 6 bases, with 21 bases between the two germline ends. CDR3 loop: CASSTRGLPGVNEQFF. CDR3 coding DNA: TGTGCCAGCAGCACCCGGGGACTCCCAGGGGTCAATGAGCAGTTCTTC. Full variable domain (missing parts from reference TRBV2 and TRBJ2-1): EPEVTQTPSHQVTQMGQEVILRCVPISNHLYFYWYRQILGQKVEFLVSFYNNEISEKSEIFDDQFSVERPDGSNFTLKIRSTKLEDSAMYFCASSTRGLPGVNEQFFGPGTRLTVL.

This chain uses TRBV14 with TRBJ1-1, with no clear D. V was clipped by 1 base and J by 7 bases, with 10 bases between them. The CDR3 totals 13 residues. Germline V CDR1 and CDR2: SGHDN, FVKESK. The CDR3 loop is CASSQAGWGEAFF. The CDR3 DNA reads TGTGCCAGCAGCCAAGCGGGGTGGGGTGAAGCTTTCTTT.

This sequence joins TRBV4-1 and TRBJ1-1; a possible D gene is TRBD1 (5 bases). CDR3 length: 15 residues. Deletions cut 1 base from V and 5 bases from J, with 14 bases between. The germline gives CDR1 MGHRA, CDR2 YSYEKL. CDR3 residues: CASSQAGQGVTEAFF. DNA of the CDR3: TGCGCCAGCAGCCAAGCGGGGCAGGGAGTTACTGAAGCTTTCTTT.

The chain joins TRBV5-6 to TRBJ2-3; D is ambiguous. The CDR3 contains 15 residues. Looked up from germline, CDR1 is SGHDT and CDR2 is YYEEEE. Trimming pared 4 bases from V and 2 bases from J, leaving 14 bases between. The CDR3 loop reads CASSLTKRNTDTQYF. The DNA of the CDR3 is TGTGCCAGCAGCCTAACAAAAAGAAACACAGATACGCAGTATTTT.

V usage is TRBV7-2 and J usage is TRBJ2-7; 10 bases are a match to TRBD1. CDR3 length: 17 residues. CDR1 is SGHTA, CDR2 FQGNSA, per germline. V was pared by 1 base and J by 5 bases, with 11 bases of the junction left unmatched. The CDR3 region has the DNA TGTGCCAGCAGCTTAGGGAAGACAGGGGGCGGGCGTCACGAGCAGTACTTC. Translated, it gives CASSLGKTGGGRHEQYF.

The chain links TRBV25-1 to TRBJ1-3; D not certain. The CDR3 length is 12 residues. Germline CDR1 reads MGHDK; CDR2 reads SYGVNS. Trimming removed 0 bases from V and 3 bases from J, with 0 bases in between. The CDR3 loop reads CASSEYGNTIYF. The DNA for the CDR3 is TGTGCCAGCAGTGAATATGGAAACACCATATATTTT.

The chain recombines TRBV6-5 with TRBJ1-4, with D hard to call. Looked up from germline, CDR1 is MNHEY and CDR2 is SVGAGI. This CDR3 has 12 residues. V was cut by 5 bases and J by 9 bases, with 10 bases left in between. CDR3 DNA sequence: TGTGCCAGCAGTCGCCGCGGGCAAAAACTGTTTTTT. Translating gives CASSRRGQKLFF.

This chain uses TRBV9 with TRBJ2-2; D is ambiguous. Germline CDR1 SGDLS, CDR2 YYNGEE. CDR3 size: 14 residues. Deletions cut 3 bases from V and 1 base from J, with 7 bases between. Here the CDR3 reads CASSGLGNTGELFF. DNA for the CDR3: TGTGCCAGCAGCGGGCTTGGGAACACCGGGGAGCTGTTTTTT.

The rearrangement joins TRBV10-1 to TRBJ2-3, with 8 bases matching TRBD1. Per germline, CDR1 WNHNN and CDR2 SYGVQD (reference sequence). CDR3 size: 15 residues. V trimming: 3 bases; J trimming: 1 base; junction bases outside the gene matches: 3. This CDR3 is CASSDRGHGTDTQYF. CDR3 nucleotides: TGCGCCAGCAGTGACAGGGGGCATGGCACAGATACGCAGTATTTT.

The chain has TRBV18 and TRBJ2-5, with D perhaps matching TRBD1 (5 bases). The CDR3 sequence is 14 residues long. Germline CDR1 and CDR2: KGHSH and LQKENI. Between the trimmed V and J ends, which lost 2 bases and 5 bases, there was a span of 12 bases. CDR3 bases: TGTGCCAGCTCACCATCAGGGTATACGGAGACCCAGTACTTC. This translates into CASSPSGYTETQYF.

V usage is TRBV7-9 and J usage is TRBJ2-7; TRBD1 is a possible D gene (5 bases). This CDR3 is 13 amino acids long. The germline gives CDR1 SEHNR, CDR2 FQNEAQ (reference sequence). V lost 5 bases and J 5 bases, leaving 13 bases between the germline ends. DNA for the CDR3: TGTGCCAGCAGCCCCAGGGCGGCGCACGAGCAGTACTTC. It translates to CASSPRAAHEQYF.

Regarding this clone: The same CDR3 arises from other DNA sequences in this sample as well. This sequence joins TRBV18 and TRBJ2-7; no reliable D call. Per germline, CDR1 KGHSH and CDR2 LQKENI. Trimming stripped 4 bases from V and 0 bases from J, with 4 bases between. The CDR3 is 12 residues long. CDR3 nucleotides: TGTGCCAGCTCACTTCTCTCCTACGAGCAGTACTTC. Amino acids: CASSLLSYEQYF.

This clone is a singleton in its sample. This rearrangement joins TRBV7-8 to TRBJ2-7; 7 bases fit TRBD2. V lost 0 bases to trimming and J lost 2 bases; unmatched junction nucleotides: 4. The CDR3 sequence is 15 residues long. CDR1 is SGHVS, CDR2 FQNEAQ, per germline. The CDR3 loop reads CASSLAGGSTYEQYF. CDR3 nucleotide sequence: TGTGCCAGCAGCTTAGCGGGAGGGTCTACCTACGAGCAGTACTTC.

This clone appeared a few times. The chain joins TRBV28 to TRBJ1-2, with TRBD1 matching 8 bases. The CDR3 totals 14 residues. With 6 bases clipped from V and 3 bases from J, the junction kept 6 bases outside the gene matches. The V gene's germline CDR1 is MDHEN and CDR2 SYDVKM. As DNA, the CDR3 is TGTGCCAGCAGACCCCAGGGGGCAGACTATGGCTACACCTTC. This gives the protein CASRPQGADYGYTF.

This chain joins TRBV23-1 and TRBJ2-5; D could derive from TRBD1 or TRBD2 (5 bases each). TRBV23-1 is classed as an ORF, of uncertain function. Trimming shortened V by 4 bases and J by 4 bases, and 7 bases separated the two germline ends. CDR3 length: 12 residues. CDR3 nucleotides: TGCGCCAGCAGTCCGAGGGGAGAGACCCAGTACTTC. Translating it yields CASSPRGETQYF.

The chain employs TRBV9 and TRBJ1-1; the match to TRBD1 covers 8 bases. After removal of 0 bases from V and 0 bases from J, the junction contained 4 bases not matched to a gene. The CDR3 extends over 16 amino acids. CDR1 is SGDLS and CDR2 is YYNGEE in the germline V gene. CDR3: CASSVETGGMNTEAFF. Written as DNA, the CDR3 is TGTGCCAGCAGCGTAGAAACAGGGGGGATGAACACTGAAGCTTTCTTT.